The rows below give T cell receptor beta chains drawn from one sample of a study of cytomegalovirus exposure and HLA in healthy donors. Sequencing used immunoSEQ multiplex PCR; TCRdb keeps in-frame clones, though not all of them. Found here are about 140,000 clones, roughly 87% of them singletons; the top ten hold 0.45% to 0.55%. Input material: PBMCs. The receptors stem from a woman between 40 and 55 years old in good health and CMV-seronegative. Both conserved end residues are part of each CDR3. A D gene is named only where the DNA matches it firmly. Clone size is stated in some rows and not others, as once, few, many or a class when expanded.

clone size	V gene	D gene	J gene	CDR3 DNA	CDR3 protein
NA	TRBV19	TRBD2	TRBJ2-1	TGTGCCAGTAGCAAAATAGAGACTAGCGGGGTCGATGAGCAGTTCTTC	CASSKIETSGVDEQFF
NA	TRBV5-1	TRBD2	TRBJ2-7	TGCGCCAGCAGCTTGGAGACGGGAGGGGTGACATACGAGCAGTACTTC	CASSLETGGVTYEQYF
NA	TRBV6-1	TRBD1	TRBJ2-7	TGTGCCAGCAGTGAGCCGGGACAGTCCTACGAGCAGTACTTC	CASSEPGQSYEQYF
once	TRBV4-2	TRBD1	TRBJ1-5	TGTGCCAGCAGCCAACCGTCCGTGACAGGGGGCAATCAGCCCCAGCATTTT	CASSQPSVTGGNQPQHF
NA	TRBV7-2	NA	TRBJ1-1	TGTGCCAGCAGCTTCTCGGTAACAGGGTACGCTGAAGCTTTCTTT	CASSFSVTGYAEAFF
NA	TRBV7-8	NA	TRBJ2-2	TGTGCCAGCAGCTTAAATCCAGGGCTTGTCACCGGGGAGCTGTTTTTT	CASSLNPGLVTGELFF
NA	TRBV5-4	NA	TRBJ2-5	TGTGCCAGCAGCTTAAAAGCGGGCCAAGAGACCCAGTACTTC	CASSLKAGQETQYF
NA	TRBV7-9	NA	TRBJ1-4	TGTTCCAGCAGCTTATCGGAGGGGGAAAAACTGTTTTTT	CSSSLSEGEKLFF
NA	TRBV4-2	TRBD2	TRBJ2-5	TGTGCCAGCAGCCAACCGGCTAGCGGGAGAAGTCGGTGGGAGACCCAGTACTTC	CASSQPASGRSRWETQYF
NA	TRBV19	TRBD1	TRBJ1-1	TGTGCCAGTAGGGGGGACAGGGGCCTCGGGAACACTGAAGCTTTCTTT	CASRGDRGLGNTEAFF
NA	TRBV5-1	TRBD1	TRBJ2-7	TGCGCCAGCAGCACGGGACAGACCTTCTACGAGCAGTACTTC	CASSTGQTFYEQYF
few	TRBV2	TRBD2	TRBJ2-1	TGTGCCGCTGGACTAGCGGTTCCAGGGGGCGATGAGCAGTTCTTC	CAAGLAVPGGDEQFF